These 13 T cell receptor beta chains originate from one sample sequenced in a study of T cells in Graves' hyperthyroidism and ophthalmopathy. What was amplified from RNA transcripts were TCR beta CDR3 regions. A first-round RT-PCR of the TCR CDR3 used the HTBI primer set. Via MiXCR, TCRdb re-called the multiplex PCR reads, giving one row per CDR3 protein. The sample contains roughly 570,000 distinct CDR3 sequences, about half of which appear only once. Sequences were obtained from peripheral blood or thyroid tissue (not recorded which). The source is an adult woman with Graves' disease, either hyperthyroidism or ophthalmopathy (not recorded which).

The CDR3 reads CASSQIQGARETQYF. CDR3 nucleotide sequence: TGTGCCAGCAGTCAAATACAGGGGGCCCGGGAGACCCAGTACTTC. The chain uses TRBV7-7 and TRBJ2-5; 9 bases line up with TRBD1. V shed 6 bases and J 5 bases; nucleotides not matched to a gene: 10. This CDR3 contains 15 residues. Germline V lookup: CDR1 SSHAT, CDR2 FNYEAQ (reference sequence).

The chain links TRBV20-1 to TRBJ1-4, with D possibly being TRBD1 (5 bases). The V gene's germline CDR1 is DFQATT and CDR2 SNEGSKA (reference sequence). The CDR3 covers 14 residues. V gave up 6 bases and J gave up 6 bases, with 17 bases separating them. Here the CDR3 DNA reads TGCAGTGCAGGGAAGGCAGGGCTCGATGAAAAACTGTTTTTT. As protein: CSAGKAGLDEKLFF.

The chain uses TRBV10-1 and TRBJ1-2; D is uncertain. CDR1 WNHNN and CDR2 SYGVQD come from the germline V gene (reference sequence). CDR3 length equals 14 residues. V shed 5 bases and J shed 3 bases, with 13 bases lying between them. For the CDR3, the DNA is TGCGCCAGCAGTCGAGCGGGAGAGGACTATGGCTACACCTTC. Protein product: CASSRAGEDYGYTF.

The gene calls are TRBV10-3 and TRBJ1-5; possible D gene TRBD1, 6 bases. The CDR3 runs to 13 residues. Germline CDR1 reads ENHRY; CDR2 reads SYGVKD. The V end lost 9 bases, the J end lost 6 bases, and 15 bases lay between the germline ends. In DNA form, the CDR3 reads TGTGCCATTGCCAACAGGGAAAGTCAGCCCCAGCATTTT. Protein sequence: CAIANRESQPQHF.

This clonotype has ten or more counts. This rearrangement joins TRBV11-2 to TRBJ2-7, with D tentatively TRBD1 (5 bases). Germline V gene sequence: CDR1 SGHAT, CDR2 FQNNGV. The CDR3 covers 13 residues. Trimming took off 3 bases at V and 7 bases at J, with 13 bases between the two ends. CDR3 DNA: TGTGCCAGCAGCTTTGGGGCTTTTTTTGAGCAGTACTTC. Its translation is CASSFGAFFEQYF.

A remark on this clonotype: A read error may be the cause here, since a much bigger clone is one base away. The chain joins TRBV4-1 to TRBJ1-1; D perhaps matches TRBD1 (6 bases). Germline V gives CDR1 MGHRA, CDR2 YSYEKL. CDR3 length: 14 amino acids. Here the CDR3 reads CASRQEGGAIEAFF. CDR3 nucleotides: TGCGCCAGCAGACAAGAAGGGGGGGCCATTGAAGCTTTCTTT.

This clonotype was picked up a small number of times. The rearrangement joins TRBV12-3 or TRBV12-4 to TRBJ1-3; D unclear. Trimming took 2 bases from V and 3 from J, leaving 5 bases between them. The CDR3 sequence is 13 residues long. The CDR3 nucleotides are TGTGCCAGCAGTTTAAGGGATGGAAACACCATATATTTT. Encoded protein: CASSLRDGNTIYF.

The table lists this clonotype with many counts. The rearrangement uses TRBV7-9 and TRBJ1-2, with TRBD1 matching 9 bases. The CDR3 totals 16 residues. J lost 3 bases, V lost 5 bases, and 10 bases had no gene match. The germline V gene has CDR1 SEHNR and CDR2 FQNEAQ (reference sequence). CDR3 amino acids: CASSPPPTGGDYGYTF. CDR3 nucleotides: TGTGCCAGCAGCCCCCCACCGACAGGGGGTGACTATGGCTACACCTTC.

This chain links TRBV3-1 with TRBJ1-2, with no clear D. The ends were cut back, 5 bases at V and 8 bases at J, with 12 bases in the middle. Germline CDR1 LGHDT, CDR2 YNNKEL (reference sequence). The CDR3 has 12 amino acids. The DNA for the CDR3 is TGTGCCAGCAGCACCCGAGCGGAGGGCTACACCTTC. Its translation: CASSTRAEGYTF.

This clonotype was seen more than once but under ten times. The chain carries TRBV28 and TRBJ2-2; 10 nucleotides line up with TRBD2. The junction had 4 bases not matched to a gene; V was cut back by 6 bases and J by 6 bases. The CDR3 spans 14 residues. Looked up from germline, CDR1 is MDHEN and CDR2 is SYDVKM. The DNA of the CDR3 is TGTGCCAGCAGCCCTAGCGGGAGACCCGGGGAGCTGTTTTTT. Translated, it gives CASSPSGRPGELFF.

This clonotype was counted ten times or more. The DNA for the CDR3 is TGCAGTGCCAACCATTTCAGGGGGGGGCTATACCAAGAGACCCAGTACTTC. As protein: CSANHFRGGLYQETQYF. The chain couples TRBV20-1 to TRBJ2-5, with D perhaps matching TRBD1 or TRBD2 (7 bases each). This CDR3 has 17 amino acids. V lost 6 bases to trimming and J lost 0 bases, with 23 bases between them. The germline V gene encodes CDR1 DFQATT and CDR2 SNEGSKA (reference sequence).

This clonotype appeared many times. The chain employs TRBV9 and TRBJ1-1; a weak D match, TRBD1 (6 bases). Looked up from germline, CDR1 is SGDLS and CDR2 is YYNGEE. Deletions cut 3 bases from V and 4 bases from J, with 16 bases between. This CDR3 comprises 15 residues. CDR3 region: CASSGGTYLGTEAFF. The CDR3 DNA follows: TGTGCCAGCAGCGGCGGGACATACTTAGGCACTGAAGCTTTCTTT.

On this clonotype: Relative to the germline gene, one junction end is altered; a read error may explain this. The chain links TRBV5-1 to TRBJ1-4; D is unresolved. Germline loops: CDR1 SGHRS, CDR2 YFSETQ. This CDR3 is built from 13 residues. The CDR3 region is CASSRVGDEKLLF. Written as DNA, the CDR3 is TGCGCCAGCAGCCGGGTCGGTGATGAAAAACTGCTTTTT. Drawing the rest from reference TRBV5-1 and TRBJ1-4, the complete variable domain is KAGVTQTPRYLIKTRGQQVTLSCSPISGHRSVSWYQQTPGQGLQFLFEYFSETQRNKGNFPGRFSGRQFSNSRSEMNVSTLELGDSALYLCASSRVGDEKLLFGSGTQLSVL.